Following are 22 T cell receptor beta chains from one sample sequenced in a study of blood T cell repertoires in COVID-19. Method: immunoSEQ multiplex PCR; TCRdb's copy keeps in-frame clones and lacks some. The sample includes about 240,000 clones, about 91% of them seen just once. The sample taken for sequencing was PBMCs or T cells enriched from blood (not recorded which). These TCRs come from a woman between 25 and 40 years old with acute COVID-19.

In DNA form, the CDR3 reads TGTGCCAGCAGTGAATTCACAGGGCGGGATTCACCCCTCCACTTT. This sequence encodes CASSEFTGRDSPLHF. The chain employs TRBV6-1 and TRBJ1-6; D perhaps matches TRBD1 (6 bases). CDR3 length equals 15 residues. Germline CDR1 reads MNHNS; CDR2 reads SASEGT. V was cut by 2 bases and J by 8 bases, with 13 bases left in between.

The V gene is TRBV5-1, the J gene TRBJ2-5; D perhaps matches TRBD1 (5 bases). Per the germline V gene, CDR1 is SGHRS and CDR2 is YFSETQ. Trimming shortened V by 0 bases and J by 1 base, and 10 bases separated the two germline ends. This CDR3 contains 15 residues. CDR3 sequence: CASSLARVRQETQYF. DNA of the CDR3: TGCGCCAGCAGCTTGGCCAGGGTACGCCAAGAGACCCAGTACTTC.

V gene TRBV29-1 combines with J gene TRBJ2-1, with D perhaps TRBD1 (7 bases). CDR1 is SQVTM, CDR2 ANQGSEA, per germline. The CDR3 loop spans 14 amino acids. Trimming left V 5 bases short and J 10 bases short, with 21 bases between. The chain's CDR3 is CSVNPNRQGGEQFF. CDR3 nucleotides: TGCAGCGTTAACCCAAACAGACAGGGAGGCGAGCAGTTCTTC.

J is TRBJ1-5 and V is TRBV6-5; 10 bases are shared with TRBD1. The CDR3 loop spans 14 amino acids. Trimming removed 6 bases from V and 5 bases from J; junction bases left unmatched: 4. Germline V gene sequence: CDR1 MNHEY, CDR2 SVGAGI. The CDR3 DNA follows: TGTGCCAGCAGCTGGACAGGGGGGCATCAGCCCCAGCATTTT. Amino acids: CASSWTGGHQPQHF.

This chain uses TRBV5-1 with TRBJ1-1, with 8 bases that match TRBD1. The J segment lost 4 bases and the V segment lost 0 bases, leaving 2 bases of the junction unmatched. CDR3 length equals 14 residues. Germline V gene lookup returns CDR1 SGHRS and CDR2 YFSETQ. This CDR3 reads CASSLGTGTTEAFF. The CDR3 region has the DNA TGCGCCAGCAGCTTGGGGACAGGGACCACTGAAGCTTTCTTT.

This clone occurred a few times. At one end the junction does not follow the germline gene, possibly because of a read error. This chain connects TRBV11-3 to TRBJ2-4; 10 bases are a match to TRBD1. The length of the CDR3 is 13 residues. Germline-derived CDR1 and CDR2 are SGHNT and YENEEA. CDR3 sequence (DNA): TGTGCCAGCAGCTTAGATCCCGACAGGGGGCTTGACTTC. Translating it yields CASSLDPDRGLDF. The entire variable domain, with the rest obtained from reference TRBV11-3 and TRBJ2-4, is as follows: EAGVVQSPRYKIIEKKQPVAFWCNPISGHNTLYWYLQNLGQGPELLIRYENEEAVDDSQLPKDRFSAERLKGVDSTLKIQPAELGDSAVYLCASSLDPDRGLDFGAGTRLSVL.

This chain links TRBV29-1 with TRBJ2-7; D is undetermined. The CDR3 extends over 13 amino acids. V was clipped by 3 bases and J by 0 bases, with 9 bases between them. Looked up from germline, CDR1 is SQVTM and CDR2 is ANQGSEA. The CDR3 loop is CSVDRAGSYEQYF. The CDR3 region has the DNA TGCAGCGTTGACAGAGCAGGCTCCTACGAGCAGTACTTC.

DNA for the CDR3: TGTGCCAGCAGTTTAGACAACTCCTACGAGCAGTACTTC. It translates to CASSLDNSYEQYF. This sequence joins TRBV12-3 or TRBV12-4 and TRBJ2-7; no firm D call. V lost 1 base and J lost 0, with 4 bases in between. This CDR3 contains 13 residues.

The chain is built from TRBV5-1 and TRBJ1-5; 7 bases agree with TRBD1. V lost 4 bases, J lost 3 bases, and 10 bases stayed unmatched. The CDR3 length is 16 residues. Germline V gives CDR1 SGHRS, CDR2 YFSETQ. In DNA, the CDR3 is TGCGCCAGCAGCCCCGGACAGGAATGGGACAATCAGCCCCAGCATTTT. Residues: CASSPGQEWDNQPQHF.

This clone was counted a single time. The chain joins TRBV5-5 to TRBJ2-5, with TRBD1 matching over 7 bases. The ends lost 4 bases at V and 0 bases at J; junction bases unmatched: 6. Germline-derived CDR1 and CDR2 are SGHKS and YYEKEE (reference sequence). The CDR3 is 15 amino acids. This chain's CDR3 is CASSLPQGYQETQYF. CDR3 DNA: TGTGCCAGCAGCCTCCCACAGGGGTACCAAGAGACCCAGTACTTC.

This clone has a single count. This CDR3 is also generated by other DNA sequences in the sample. The CDR3 DNA reads as TGTGCCAGCTCACCACTAGGGGGCCGAGGCACAGATACGCAGTATTTT. Its protein product is CASSPLGGRGTDTQYF. The chain uses TRBV18 and TRBJ2-3; 7 positions match TRBD1. The V gene's germline CDR1 is KGHSH and CDR2 LQKENI. V shed 1 base and J 1 base; nucleotides not matched to a gene: 5. This CDR3 spans 16 amino acids.

The rearrangement links TRBV7-9 to TRBJ1-5; D not certain. The V and J ends lost 5 bases and 1 base respectively, with 18 bases between them. This CDR3 has 17 amino acids. Germline CDR1 reads SEHNR; CDR2 reads FQNEAQ (reference sequence). The CDR3 coding sequence is TGTGCCAGCAGCCCGGCGTTCGGGGTTCGGAGCAATCAGCCCCAGCATTTT. Translated, it gives CASSPAFGVRSNQPQHF.

V usage is TRBV18 and J usage is TRBJ1-2; 8 nucleotides line up with TRBD1. The V and J ends lost 3 bases and 1 base, in that order; junction bases with no gene match: 7. The CDR3 contains 16 residues. Germline CDR1 KGHSH, CDR2 LQKENI. CDR3 residues: CASSPLDRELNYGYTF. DNA of the CDR3: TGTGCCAGCTCACCCCTGGACAGGGAGCTTAACTATGGCTACACCTTC.

The chain carries TRBV4-1 and TRBJ2-1, with a possible D match to TRBD1 (5 bases). Trimming took off 4 bases at V and 0 bases at J, with 13 bases between the two ends. The CDR3 length is 16 residues. Germline V gives CDR1 MGHRA, CDR2 YSYEKL. As DNA, the CDR3 is TGCGCCAGCAGCCGAGTGGGGCCTAGCTCCTACAATGAGCAGTTCTTC. It is translated as CASSRVGPSSYNEQFF.

This sequence joins TRBV4-2 and TRBJ2-1, with a possible D match to TRBD2 (5 bases). Trimming pared 4 bases from V and 6 bases from J, leaving 16 bases between. Germline V gene lookup returns CDR1 LGHNA and CDR2 YNFKEQ. The CDR3 is 15 amino acids. The CDR3 nucleotides read TGTGCCAGCAGCCCAGGACTCGCAAGCTTCAATGAGCAGTTCTTC. Translating it yields CASSPGLASFNEQFF.

The chain links TRBV30 to TRBJ2-7, with D hard to call. The germline V gene encodes CDR1 GTSNPN and CDR2 SVGIG (reference sequence). The CDR3 length is 15 residues. Trimming stripped 6 bases from V and 5 bases from J, with 23 bases between. Here the CDR3 DNA reads TGTGCCTGCCACCATACATTTCCCTATGAGGACGAGCAGTACTTC. Encoded protein: CACHHTFPYEDEQYF. Full variable domain (outside the CDR3, taken from reference TRBV30 and TRBJ2-7): SQTIHQWPATLVQPVGSPLSLECTVEGTSNPNLYWYRQAAGRGLQLLFYSVGIGQISSEVPQNLSASRPQDRQFILSSKKLLLSDSGFYLCACHHTFPYEDEQYFGPGTRLTVT.

This clone has a handful of counts. The rearrangement links TRBV3-1 (or the pseudogene TRBV3-2) to TRBJ1-2; tentatively, D is TRBD1 (5 bases). Germline loops: CDR1 LGHDT, CDR2 YNNKEL (reference sequence). V was shortened by 0 bases and J by 7 bases, with 12 bases between the two germline ends. The CDR3 covers 14 residues. In DNA, the CDR3 is TGTGCCAGCAGCCAAGAAAATGGGGCTGGTGGCTACACCTTC. Translating it yields CASSQENGAGGYTF.

This rearrangement joins TRBV7-8 to TRBJ1-2; perhaps TRBD1 as D (6 bases). The CDR3 has 13 amino acids. Trimming cost V 8 bases and J 7 bases, with 17 bases left between them. Germline assignment: CDR1 SGHVS and CDR2 FQNEAQ. The CDR3 loop reads CASRAGGGGGYTF. CDR3 bases: TGTGCCAGCCGCGCTGGGGGCGGAGGTGGCTACACCTTC.

The rearrangement joins TRBV6-2 or TRBV6-3 to TRBJ2-1, with D perhaps matching TRBD2 (5 bases). The CDR3 contains 13 residues. The V end lost 6 bases, the J end lost 4 bases, and 10 bases lay between the germline ends. Germline loops: CDR1 MNHEY, CDR2 SVGEGT. CDR3 nucleotides: TGTGCCAGCAGCCAACGGGATTACAATGAGCAGTTCTTC. The encoded protein is CASSQRDYNEQFF.

V is TRBV4-3 and J is TRBJ1-2, with D perhaps matching TRBD1 (6 bases). Germline assignment: CDR1 LGHNA and CDR2 YSLEER. This CDR3 has 15 amino acids. Trimming took off 4 bases at V and 4 bases at J, with 16 bases between the two ends. In DNA form, the CDR3 reads TGCGCCAGCAGCCTAGACCGGGGGGCCGGCTATGGCTACACCTTC. Its protein product is CASSLDRGAGYGYTF.

The chain carries TRBV13 and TRBJ2-6; D remains unclear. The CDR3 is 19 residues long. Trimming took off 6 bases at V and 0 bases at J, with 21 bases between the two ends. Germline V gene sequence: CDR1 PRHDT, CDR2 FYEKMQ (reference sequence). The DNA of the CDR3 is TGTGCCAGCAGTGGGCCATTCGAAGGTTTAAGCTCTGGGGCCAACGTCCTGACTTTC. Encoded protein: CASSGPFEGLSSGANVLTF.

The rearrangement joins TRBV7-9 to TRBJ1-6; TRBD1 is a possible D gene (5 bases). CDR3 length: 17 amino acids. Trimming stripped 3 bases from V and 4 bases from J, with 16 bases between. CDR1 and CDR2 from the germline V gene are SEHNR and FQNEAQ (reference sequence). The CDR3 DNA reads as TGTGCCAGCAGCTTGTGGGGGGGGAAGAGGTATAATTCACCCCTCCACTTT. The encoded protein is CASSLWGGKRYNSPLHF. Based on the CDR3 plus reference TRBV7-9 and TRBJ1-6, the full variable domain is DTGVSQNPRHKITKRGQNVTFRCDPISEHNRLYWYRQTLGQGPEFLTYFQNEAQLEKSRLLSDRFSAERPKGSFSTLEIQRTEQGDSAMYLCASSLWGGKRYNSPLHFGNGTRLTVT.